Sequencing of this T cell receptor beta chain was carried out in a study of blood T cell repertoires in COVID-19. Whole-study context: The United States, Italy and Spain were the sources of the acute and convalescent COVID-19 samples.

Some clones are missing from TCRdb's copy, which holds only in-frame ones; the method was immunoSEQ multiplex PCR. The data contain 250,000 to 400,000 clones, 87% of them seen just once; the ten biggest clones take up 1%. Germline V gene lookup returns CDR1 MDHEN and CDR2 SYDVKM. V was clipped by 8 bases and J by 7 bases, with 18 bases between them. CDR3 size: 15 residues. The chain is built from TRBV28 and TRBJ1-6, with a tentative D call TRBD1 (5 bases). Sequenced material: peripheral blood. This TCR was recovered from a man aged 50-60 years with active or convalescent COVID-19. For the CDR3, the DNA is TGTGCCAGCCGCTCATCAGACAGAACAAATTCACCCCTCCACTTT. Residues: CASRSSDRTNSPLHF.